Below, 18 T cell receptor beta chains from the same sample are listed, as sequenced in a study of beta chain features in type 1 diabetes. Expressed TCRB transcripts got sequenced, as all isolated RNA was reverse transcribed. The data were produced by immunoSEQ multiplex PCR, yet TCRdb's version contains in-frame clones alone and is incomplete. The repertoire holds hundreds of thousands of clones, with 12% to 15% as singletons. The sample consisted of central memory CD4+ T cells from blood. These receptors all stem from a man aged 25 to 40 in good health.

A note on this clone: Other DNA sequences in the same sample also yield this CDR3. The chain recombines TRBV5-1 with TRBJ2-2, with no clear D. The CDR3 totals 15 residues. CDR1 SGHRS and CDR2 YFSETQ come from the germline V gene. Trimming removed 0 bases from V and 4 bases from J, with 10 bases in between. CDR3 bases: TGCGCCAGCAGCTTGGCTGCTAGGTCCACCGGGGAGCTGTTTTTT. It translates to CASSLAARSTGELFF. Full variable domain (remainder filled in from reference TRBV5-1 and TRBJ2-2): KAGVTQTPRYLIKTRGQQVTLSCSPISGHRSVSWYQQTPGQGLQFLFEYFSETQRNKGNFPGRFSGRQFSNSRSEMNVSTLELGDSALYLCASSLAARSTGELFFGEGSRLTVL.

This clone occurred many times. The chain carries TRBV5-8 and TRBJ2-7; TRBD2 matches at 11 bases. This CDR3 is 14 amino acids long. V lost 5 bases and J lost 4; bases outside the gene matches: 5. Per the germline V gene, CDR1 is SGHTS and CDR2 is YDEGEE. CDR3 bases: TGTGCCAGCAGACCTAGCGGGAGGTCGTACGAGCAGTACGTC. It encodes CASRPSGRSYEQYV.

This clone appeared many times. This chain joins TRBV7-9 and TRBJ2-5, with 7 bases aligning to TRBD2. Trimming cost V 6 bases and J 8 bases; bases outside gene matches: 6. From germline, CDR1 is SEHNR and CDR2 FQNEAQ (reference sequence). The CDR3 length is 12 residues. The CDR3: CASSGSGGTQYF. For the CDR3, the DNA is TGTGCCAGCAGTGGGTCGGGGGGAACCCAGTACTTC.

The sample holds a few counts of this clone. The chain has TRBV18 and TRBJ1-2; D gene unclear. The germline V and J ends were trimmed by 2 bases and 3 bases, with 7 bases remaining between them. Per germline, CDR1 KGHSH and CDR2 LQKENI. CDR3 length: 13 amino acids. The CDR3 DNA reads as TGTGCCAGCTCACCAAAGTCGGACTATGGCTACACCTTC. It is translated as CASSPKSDYGYTF. Drawing the rest from reference TRBV18 and TRBJ1-2, the complete variable domain is NAGVMQNPRHLVRRRGQEARLRCSPMKGHSHVYWYRQLPEEGLKFMVYLQKENIIDESGMPKERFSAEFPKEGPSILRIQQVVRGDSAAYFCASSPKSDYGYTFGSGTRLTVV.

At least ten counts were recorded for this clone. The chain recombines TRBV18 with TRBJ1-1; the D gene is possibly TRBD1 (5 bases). CDR3 length: 16 amino acids. V was cut by 6 bases and J by 1 base, with 18 bases left in between. The germline CDR1 and CDR2 sequences are KGHSH and LQKENI. The chain's CDR3 is CASSPGGRGRNTEAFF. CDR3 DNA sequence: TGTGCCAGCTCCCCAGGAGGAAGGGGCAGGAACACTGAAGCTTTCTTT.

V gene TRBV6-6 combines with J gene TRBJ1-3; D uncertain. The germline gives CDR1 MNHNY, CDR2 SVGAGI (reference sequence). The CDR3 has 13 residues. V was trimmed by 7 bases and J by 3 bases, leaving 10 bases between them. The CDR3, as DNA: TGTGCCAGCAATCTCGCCGTTGGAAACACCATATATTTT. Its protein is CASNLAVGNTIYF.

This clone was detected only a few times. The V gene is TRBV19, the J gene TRBJ1-6; D not resolved. Germline lookup yields CDR1 LNHDA and CDR2 SQIVND (reference sequence). Trimming removed 1 base from V and 7 bases from J, with 11 bases in between. The CDR3 loop spans 15 amino acids. The CDR3 protein is CASSIGMTRNSPLHF. In nucleotides, the CDR3 is TGTGCCAGTAGTATAGGAATGACCAGGAATTCACCCCTCCACTTT.

The chain joins TRBV19 to TRBJ2-1, with 7 bases that match TRBD1. This CDR3 has 14 amino acids. CDR1 and CDR2 (germline): LNHDA, SQIVND (reference sequence). Trimming cost V 8 bases and J 3 bases; bases outside gene matches: 7. In DNA form, the CDR3 reads TGTGCCAGTCACCCGGGACAGAGCTACAATGAGCAGTTCTTC. Protein: CASHPGQSYNEQFF.

This clone was found many times. The sample holds other DNA sequences that translate to the same CDR3. The V gene is TRBV18, the J gene TRBJ2-3; D is uncertain. Trimming cost V 3 bases and J 2 bases, with 3 bases left between them. This CDR3 comprises 12 residues. CDR1 and CDR2 from the germline V gene are KGHSH and LQKENI. CDR3 bases: TGTGCCAGCTCACCTAACACAGATACGCAGTATTTT. Translation gives CASSPNTDTQYF.

The rearrangement links TRBV4-3 to TRBJ1-1; D is uncertain. Looked up from germline, CDR1 is LGHNA and CDR2 is YSLEER. This CDR3 region has 13 residues. V was clipped by 0 bases and J by 11 bases, with 13 bases between them. The CDR3 region has the DNA TGCGCCAGCAGCCAAGAGAAGGGTCTAGGGGCTTTCTTT. As protein: CASSQEKGLGAFF.

This rearrangement joins TRBV27 to TRBJ2-1; a possible D gene is TRBD2 (6 bases). The V gene's germline CDR1 is MNHEY and CDR2 SMNVEV (reference sequence). This CDR3 comprises 13 residues. V shed 6 bases and J shed 6 bases, with 12 bases lying between them. CDR3 bases: TGTGCCAGCAGCGCTCGACTAGTCAATGAGCAGTTCTTC. Protein sequence: CASSARLVNEQFF.

This clone showed up just a few times. The chain has TRBV7-8 and TRBJ2-5; TRBD1 agrees at 7 bases. The CDR3 runs 12 residues. The V gene end was trimmed by 5 bases and the J gene end by 8 bases; junction bases not matched to a gene: 5. Germline-derived CDR1 and CDR2 are SGHVS and FQNEAQ. The CDR3 bases are TGTGCCAGCAGCGTTGACAGGGAAACCCAGTACTTC. Encoded protein: CASSVDRETQYF.

The chain has TRBV10-3 and TRBJ1-5, with D unclear. The ends were cut back, 0 bases at V and 0 bases at J, with 9 bases in the middle. The CDR3 extends over 16 amino acids. Germline V gene lookup returns CDR1 ENHRY and CDR2 SYGVKD. DNA for the CDR3: TGTGCCATCAGTGAGTCTGGCGGAGTTAGCAATCAGCCCCAGCATTTT. It encodes CAISESGGVSNQPQHF.

This clone was observed a handful of times. The V and J genes are TRBV5-1 and TRBJ1-4; D might be TRBD1 (5 bases). This CDR3 is built from 16 residues. Germline CDR1 is SGHRS and CDR2 is YFSETQ. Trimming took off 7 bases at V and 11 bases at J, with 27 bases between the two ends. In DNA form, the CDR3 reads TGCGCCAGCTCCGCGAAGGGGTACAAGGTACCGCTGAAACTGTTTTTT. Its protein product is CASSAKGYKVPLKLFF.

This chain connects TRBV5-6 to TRBJ2-3; 9 bases map to TRBD2. The CDR3 has 14 residues. The V gene end was trimmed by 3 bases and the J gene end by 7 bases; junction bases not matched to a gene: 6. Germline V lookup: CDR1 SGHDT, CDR2 YYEEEE. The CDR3 nucleotides read TGTGCCAGCAGCTATAGCGGGAGTCAGAATACGCAGTATTTT. Protein: CASSYSGSQNTQYF.

The chain has TRBV10-3 and TRBJ2-1; D is ambiguous. The germline V gene has CDR1 ENHRY and CDR2 SYGVKD. CDR3 length: 12 amino acids. With 2 bases removed from V and 5 bases from J, the gap between germline ends came to 4 bases. The CDR3 sequence is CAISEGHNEQFF. CDR3 DNA: TGTGCCATCAGTGAGGGGCACAATGAGCAGTTCTTC.

The chain joins TRBV5-1 to TRBJ2-5; possibly TRBD1 or TRBD2 for D (6 bases each). This CDR3 comprises 15 residues. Germline V gene data show CDR1 as SGHRS and CDR2 as YFSETQ. V dropped 3 bases and J dropped 5 bases, with 17 bases sitting between them. The CDR3 sequence: CASSSTGGGRETQYF. CDR3 bases: TGCGCCAGCAGCTCTACAGGAGGGGGAAGGGAGACCCAGTACTTC.

The gene calls are TRBV30 and TRBJ1-3; D possibly corresponds to TRBD1 (5 bases). V was cut by 0 bases and J by 1 base, with 10 bases left in between. This CDR3 spans 15 amino acids. Germline V gene data show CDR1 as GTSNPN and CDR2 as SVGIG (reference sequence). The CDR3 DNA reads TGTGCCTGGAGTGTGGGACGACGGTCTGGAAACACCATATATTTT. Protein: CAWSVGRRSGNTIYF.